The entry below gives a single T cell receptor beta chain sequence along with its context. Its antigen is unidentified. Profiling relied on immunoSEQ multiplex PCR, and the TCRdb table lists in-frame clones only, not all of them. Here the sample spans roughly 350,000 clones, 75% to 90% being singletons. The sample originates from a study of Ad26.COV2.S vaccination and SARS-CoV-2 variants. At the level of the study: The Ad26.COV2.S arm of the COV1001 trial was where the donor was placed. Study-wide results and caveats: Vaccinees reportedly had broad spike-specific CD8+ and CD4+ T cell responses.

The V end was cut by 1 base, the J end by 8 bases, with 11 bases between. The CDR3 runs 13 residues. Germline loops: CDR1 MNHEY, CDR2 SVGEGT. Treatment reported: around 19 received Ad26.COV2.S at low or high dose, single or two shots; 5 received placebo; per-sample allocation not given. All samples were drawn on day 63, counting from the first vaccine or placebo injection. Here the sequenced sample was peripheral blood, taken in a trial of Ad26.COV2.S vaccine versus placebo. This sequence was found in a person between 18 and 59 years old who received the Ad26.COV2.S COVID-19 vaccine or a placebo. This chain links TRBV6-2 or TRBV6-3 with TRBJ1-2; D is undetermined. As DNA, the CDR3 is TGTGCCAGCAGTTACTTTGCCCATGAGGGCTACACCTTC. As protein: CASSYFAHEGYTF.